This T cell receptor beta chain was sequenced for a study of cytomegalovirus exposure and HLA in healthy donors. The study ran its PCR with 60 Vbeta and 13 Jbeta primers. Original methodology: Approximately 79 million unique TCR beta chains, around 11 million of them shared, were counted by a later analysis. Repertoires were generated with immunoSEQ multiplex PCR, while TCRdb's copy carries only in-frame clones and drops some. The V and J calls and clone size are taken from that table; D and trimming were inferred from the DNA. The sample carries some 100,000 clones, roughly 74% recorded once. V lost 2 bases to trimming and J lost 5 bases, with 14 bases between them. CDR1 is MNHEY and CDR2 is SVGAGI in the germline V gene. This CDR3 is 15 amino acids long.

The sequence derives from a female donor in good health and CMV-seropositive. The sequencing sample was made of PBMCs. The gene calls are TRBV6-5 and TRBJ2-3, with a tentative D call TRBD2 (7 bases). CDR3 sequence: CASSYRGGAKDTQYF. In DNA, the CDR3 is TGTGCCAGCAGTTACAGAGGGGGGGCAAAAGATACGCAGTATTTT.